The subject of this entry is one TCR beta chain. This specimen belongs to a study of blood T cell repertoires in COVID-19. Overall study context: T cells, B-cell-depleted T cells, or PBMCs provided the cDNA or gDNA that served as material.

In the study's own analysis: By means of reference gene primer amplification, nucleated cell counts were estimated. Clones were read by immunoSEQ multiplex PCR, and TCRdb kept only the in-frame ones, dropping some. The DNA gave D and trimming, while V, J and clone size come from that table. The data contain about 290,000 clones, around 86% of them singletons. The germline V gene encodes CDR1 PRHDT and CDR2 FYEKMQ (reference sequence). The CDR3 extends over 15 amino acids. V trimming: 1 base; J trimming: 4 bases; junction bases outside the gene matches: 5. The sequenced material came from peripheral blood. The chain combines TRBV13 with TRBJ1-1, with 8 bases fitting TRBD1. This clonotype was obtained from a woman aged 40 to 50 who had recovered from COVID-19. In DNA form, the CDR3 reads TGTGCCAGCAGCTTAGAGGCAGGGGGCTTCACTGAAGCTTTCTTT. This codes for CASSLEAGGFTEAFF.